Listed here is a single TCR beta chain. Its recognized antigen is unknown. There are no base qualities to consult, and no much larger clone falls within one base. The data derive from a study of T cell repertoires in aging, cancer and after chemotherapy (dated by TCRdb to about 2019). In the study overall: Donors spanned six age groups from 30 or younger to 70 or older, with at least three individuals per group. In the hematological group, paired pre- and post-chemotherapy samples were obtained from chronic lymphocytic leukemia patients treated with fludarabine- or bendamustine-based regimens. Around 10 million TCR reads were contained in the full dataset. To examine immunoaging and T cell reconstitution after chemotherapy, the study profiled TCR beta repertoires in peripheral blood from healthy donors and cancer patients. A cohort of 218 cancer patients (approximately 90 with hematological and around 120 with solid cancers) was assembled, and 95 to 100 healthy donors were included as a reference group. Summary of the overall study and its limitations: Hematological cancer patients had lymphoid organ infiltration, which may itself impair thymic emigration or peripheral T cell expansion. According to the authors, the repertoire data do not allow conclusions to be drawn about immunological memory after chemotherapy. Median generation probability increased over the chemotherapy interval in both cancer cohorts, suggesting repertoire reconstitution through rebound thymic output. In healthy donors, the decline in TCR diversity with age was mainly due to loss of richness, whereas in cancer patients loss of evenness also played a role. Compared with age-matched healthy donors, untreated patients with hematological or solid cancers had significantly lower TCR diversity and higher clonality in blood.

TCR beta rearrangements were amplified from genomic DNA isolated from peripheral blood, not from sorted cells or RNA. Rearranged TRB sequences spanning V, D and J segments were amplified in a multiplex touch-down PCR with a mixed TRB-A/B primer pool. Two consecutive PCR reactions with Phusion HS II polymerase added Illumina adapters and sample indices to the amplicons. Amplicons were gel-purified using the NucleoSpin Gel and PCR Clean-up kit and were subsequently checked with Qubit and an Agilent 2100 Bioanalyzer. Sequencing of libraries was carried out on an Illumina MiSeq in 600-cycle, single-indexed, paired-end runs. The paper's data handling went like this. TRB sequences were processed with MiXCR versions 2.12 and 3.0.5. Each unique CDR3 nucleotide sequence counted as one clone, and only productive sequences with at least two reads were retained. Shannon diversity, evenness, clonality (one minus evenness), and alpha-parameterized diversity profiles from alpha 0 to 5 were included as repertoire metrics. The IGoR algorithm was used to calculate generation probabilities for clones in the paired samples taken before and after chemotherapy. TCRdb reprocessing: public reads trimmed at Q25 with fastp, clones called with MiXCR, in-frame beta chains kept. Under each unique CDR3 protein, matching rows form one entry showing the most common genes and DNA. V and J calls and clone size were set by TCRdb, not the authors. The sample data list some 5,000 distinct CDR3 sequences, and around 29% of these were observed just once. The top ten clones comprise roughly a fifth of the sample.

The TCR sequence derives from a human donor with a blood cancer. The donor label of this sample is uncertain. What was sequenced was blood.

The CDR3 in this case is CASSVTSGLYEQYF. The sequenced DNA: TGTGCCAGCAGCGTGACTAGCGGTCTCTACGAGCAGTACTTC. The receptor chain draws on TRBV12-3 or TRBV12-4 and TRBJ2-7, with TRBD2 matching 9 junction bases. After removal of 6 bases from V and 3 bases from J, the junction retains 6 bases not matched to a gene. CDR3 length: 14 amino acids, cysteine to phenylalanine. Only the CDR3 region is kept as DNA, spanning 42 bases read in frame from base 1.